This T cell receptor (beta chain) was obtained from a study of CD8+CD57+ T cells in acquired aplastic anemia. The study, taken as a whole, reports: Patients and healthy controls showed no significant CD8+ Simpson's diversity difference. Patients and controls shared twenty-nine CD8+ CDR3 sequences.

Genomic DNA served as template for TCR beta VDJ and CDR3 profiling. MiXCR, applied by TCRdb to the reads, yields one record per CDR3 protein. The sample consists of some 92,000 distinct CDR3 sequences, 55% to 75% of them appearing once. Those patients picked for sequencing had displayed CD8+CD57+ cell expansion on flow cytometry. No therapy was given to patients before blood sampling. The CDR3 is 8 amino acids in total, end residues counted. Germline-derived CDR1 and CDR2 are SEHNR and FQNEAQ (reference sequence). With respect to this clonotype: Its antigen is unidentified. Given the absence of the conserved phenylalanine or tryptophan at the CDR3 end, a read error is likely. Because the CDR3's place on the DNA is in doubt, the DNA is left out and the CDR3 is given as listed by TCRdb.

The V call is TRBV7-9, the J call TRBJ2-3; the table assigns TRBD2, which was not confirmed against the DNA. Sequenced input: sorted CD4+, CD8+, or CD8+CD57+ T cells (not recorded which) from PBMCs. The source of this sequence is a human donor with aplastic anemia. The CDR3 spells CASSLTSG.